This T cell receptor (beta chain) was identified during a study of Graves' ophthalmopathy and Graves' hyperthyroidism. Enrollment excluded any patients with other autoimmune diseases, uncontrolled infections, pregnancy or lactation. Clinicians diagnosed using symptoms, serum thyroxine, TRAb, thyroid ultrasound and orbital computed tomography. Notes on the study in general: With a specificity of 72.22% and a sensitivity of 70% to 71%, the model predicted ophthalmopathy progression. Blood also harbored most expanded thyroid clonotypes above 0.001 frequency.

The TCR beta CDR3 regions underwent amplification from RNA transcripts. HTBI primers served in a first-round RT-PCR, which a second-round multiplex PCR followed. TCRdb re-analysed the multiplex PCR reads in MiXCR, keeping a single row per CDR3 protein. This table has 900,000 to 1,200,000 distinct CDR3 sequences, about 38% appearing once. This clonotype has just a few counts. Its cognate antigen is unknown. The sample was peripheral blood or thyroid tissue (not recorded which). This TCR derives from an adult man with Graves' hyperthyroidism.

The CDR3 nucleotides read TGTGCCAGCAGCCCCTCCCGCAGGACAGGCTACAATCAGCCCCAGCATTTT. It yields the protein CASSPSRRTGYNQPQHF. V and J are TRBV7-9 and TRBJ1-5, with 7 bases fitting TRBD1. V dropped 5 bases and J dropped 3; count of bases not matched to a gene: 13. This CDR3 has 17 residues. CDR1 is SEHNR and CDR2 is FQNEAQ in the germline V gene (reference sequence).